This T cell receptor beta chain originates from a study of blood T cell repertoires in COVID-19 (TCRdb year 2020). Describing the broader study: Collaborator samples came from the United States, Italy and Spain and covered acute and convalescent phases of COVID-19. Deeply sampled blood TCRbeta repertoires from subjects exposed to, actively infected with, or recovered from COVID-19 were included in the dataset. The repertoires were released in a freely available public database meant as a resource for research on the immune response to SARS-CoV-2. Sample metadata almost always included a de-identified subject ID, COVID-19 status, age in years and sex. The prospective study material was composed of cDNA or gDNA derived from T cells, B-cell-depleted T cells, or PBMCs. Where available, HLA class I and class II types were obtained from metadata supplied by the sample provider rather than from assay-based typing. Samples came from the ongoing ImmuneRACE study (first 160 participants) plus 1,254 subjects from 6 global collaborators.

Whole blood was collected in K2EDTA tubes by collaborating institutions according to the institutions' own protocols. For TCRbeta analysis, collaborators shipped samples in one of three forms: frozen whole blood, isolated PBMCs, or DNA extracted from either of those sample types. Of note for this clone: Its antigen specificity is not known. No clone much larger than this one lies a single base away; base qualities are absent.

Results and caveats for the whole study, not just this receptor: The quantity of clinical and demographic metadata differed by source and by participant and was supplied without curation.

TCRbeta CDR3 regions were amplified from genomic DNA by means of the immunoSEQ Assay, a bias-controlled multiplex PCR. On the authors' methods: The number of nucleated cells in each sample was estimated from the amplification of reference gene primers within the assay. Sequence reads were collapsed and filtered to measure the absolute abundance of every unique TCRbeta CDR3 rearrangement. Productive Simpson clonality was computed per sample as the square root of Simpson's diversity index over productive rearrangements. TCRdb obtained this table from immuneACCESS and retained in-frame rearrangements with V and J assigned. These tables miss some clones; where compared with another copy, unresolved V genes account for less than half of the shortfall, and the remainder is unexplained. V and J calls and clone size are those listed in that table; D and trimming were worked out from the DNA. The sample includes over 150,000 clones, with 82% observed a single time. The ten largest clones capture roughly a tenth of the sample.

Including cysteine and phenylalanine, the CDR3 has 15 amino acids. Solely the CDR3 DNA is kept, with 45 bases framed from the first base. Relative to germline, V is missing 2 bases and J is missing 5 bases, with 6 bases of the junction outside any gene match. The germline V gene encodes CDR1 SGHRS and CDR2 YFSETQ. The chain couples TRBV5-1 to TRBJ2-1, with 8 bases aligning to TRBD1. The sequenced material came from peripheral blood. The sequence came from a woman at least 80 years old with active or convalescent COVID-19. The CDR3 region: CASSLQGQGNNEQFF. The sequenced DNA is TGCGCCAGCAGCTTACAAGGACAGGGTAACAATGAGCAGTTCTTC.